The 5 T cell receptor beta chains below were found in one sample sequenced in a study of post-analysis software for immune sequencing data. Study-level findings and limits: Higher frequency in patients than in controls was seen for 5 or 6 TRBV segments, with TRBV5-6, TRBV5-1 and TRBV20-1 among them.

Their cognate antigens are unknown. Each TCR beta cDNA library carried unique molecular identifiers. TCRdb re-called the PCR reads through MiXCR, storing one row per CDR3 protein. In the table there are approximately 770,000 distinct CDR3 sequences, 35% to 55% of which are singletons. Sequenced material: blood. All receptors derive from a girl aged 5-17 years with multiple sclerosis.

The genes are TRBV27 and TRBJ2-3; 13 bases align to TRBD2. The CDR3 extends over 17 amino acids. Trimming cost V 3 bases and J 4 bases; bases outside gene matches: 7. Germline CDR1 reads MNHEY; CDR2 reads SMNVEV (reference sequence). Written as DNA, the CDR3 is TGTGCCAGCAGTTTCCATTCACTAGCGGGAGGGCCAGATACGCAGTATTTT. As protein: CASSFHSLAGGPDTQYF.

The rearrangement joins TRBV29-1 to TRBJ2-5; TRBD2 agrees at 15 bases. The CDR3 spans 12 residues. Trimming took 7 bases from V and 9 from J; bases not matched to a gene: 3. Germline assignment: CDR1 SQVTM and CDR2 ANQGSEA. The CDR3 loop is CSAGTSGRSQYF. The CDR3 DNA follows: TGCAGCGCCGGGACTAGCGGGAGGTCCCAGTACTTC.

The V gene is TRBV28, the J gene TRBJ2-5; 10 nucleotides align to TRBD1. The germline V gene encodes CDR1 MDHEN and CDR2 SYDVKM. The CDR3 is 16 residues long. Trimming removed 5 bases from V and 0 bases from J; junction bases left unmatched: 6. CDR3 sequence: CASSGGTGEDQETQYF. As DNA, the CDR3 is TGTGCCAGCAGTGGGGGGACAGGGGAGGACCAAGAGACCCAGTACTTC.

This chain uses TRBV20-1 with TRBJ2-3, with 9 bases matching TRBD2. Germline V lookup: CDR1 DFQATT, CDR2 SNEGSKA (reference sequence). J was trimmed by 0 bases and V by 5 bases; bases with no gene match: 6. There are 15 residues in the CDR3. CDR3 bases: TGCAGTGCTTCTCGACTAGCGGCTAGCACAGATACGCAGTATTTT. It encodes CSASRLAASTDTQYF.

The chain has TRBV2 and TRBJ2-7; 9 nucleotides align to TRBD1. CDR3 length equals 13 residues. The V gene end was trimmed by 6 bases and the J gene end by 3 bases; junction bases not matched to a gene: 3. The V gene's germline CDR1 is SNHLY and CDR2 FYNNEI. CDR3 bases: TGTGCCAGCAGGAGGGGACAGGGCTACGAGCAGTACTTC. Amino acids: CASRRGQGYEQYF. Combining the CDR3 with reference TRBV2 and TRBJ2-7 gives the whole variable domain EPEVTQTPSHQVTQMGQEVILRCVPISNHLYFYWYRQILGQKVEFLVSFYNNEISEKSEIFDDQFSVERPDGSNFTLKIRSTKLEDSAMYFCASRRGQGYEQYFGPGTRLTVT.